This TCR beta chain originates from a study of shared clonotypes between healthy human individuals. Study-wide findings and caveats: Among the subsets, naive ones generally showed larger estimated richness than memory ones. Generation probabilities were higher for clonotypes shared across all four sorted-subset donors than for unshared ones.

Deep-level assay runs were performed. Only in-frame clones appear in the TCRdb table, and some are missing; sequencing was by immunoSEQ multiplex PCR. The repertoire has some 200,000 clones, approximately 70% of them found once; the top ten carry 8.5% to 12%. To note about this clone: The target antigen is unknown.

The CDR3 consists of 12 residues. This clonotype originated in a man aged 30-40 years in good health. The rearrangement uses TRBV12-2 and TRBJ2-5; the table's D gene call, TRBD2, was not cross checked with the DNA. TRBV12-2 is assigned pseudogene status. The specimen was memory CD4+ T cells sorted from blood. The subset denotes: CD45RA-negative fraction. For the CDR3, the DNA is TGTGCAAGTCGCTTAGCGAGGGAGACCCAGTACTTC. This encodes CASRLARETQYF.